Below, 25 T cell receptor beta chains from the same sample are listed, as sequenced in a study of T-cell reconstitution after alpha-beta-depleted transplantation in children. The TCRbeta library was prepared with unique molecular identifiers. TCRdb processed the PCR reads anew with MiXCR; each CDR3 protein has one entry. Of about 200,000 distinct CDR3 sequences detected, just under 6.5% appear once; the ten largest clones hold around 4.1%. This specimen was PBMCs, taken before TCRalphabeta/CD19-depleted stem cell transplant. These receptors originate from a girl under three years old with combined immunodeficiency, due to receive a stem cell transplant.

This clonotype has just a few counts. V and J are TRBV7-9 and TRBJ2-7, with 13 nucleotides matching TRBD2. CDR3 length equals 17 residues. Germline CDR1 SEHNR, CDR2 FQNEAQ (reference sequence). V lost 4 bases and J lost 0; bases outside the gene matches: 6. The DNA of the CDR3 is TGTGCCAGCAGCTCCGGACTAGCGGGGGTCTTCTCCTACGAGCAGTACTTC. Protein: CASSSGLAGVFSYEQYF. Full variable domain (rest looked up from reference TRBV7-9 and TRBJ2-7): DTGVSQNPRHKITKRGQNVTFRCDPISEHNRLYWYRQTLGQGPEFLTYFQNEAQLEKSRLLSDRFSAERPKGSFSTLEIQRTEQGDSAMYLCASSSGLAGVFSYEQYFGPGTRLTVT.

This clonotype has ten or more counts. The chain employs TRBV7-6 and TRBJ2-1; TRBD2 matches 9 bases. This CDR3 region has 16 residues. Germline V gives CDR1 SGHVS, CDR2 FNYEAQ. Trimming removed 1 base from V and 6 bases from J; junction bases left unmatched: 7. The CDR3 nucleotides are TGTGCCAGCAGCTTAGTCTTAGCGGGAGTCCCCAATGAGCAGTTCTTC. It yields the protein CASSLVLAGVPNEQFF. Variable domain in full (rest from reference TRBV7-6 and TRBJ2-1): GAGVSQSPRYKVTKRGQDVALRCDPISGHVSLYWYRQALGQGPEFLTYFNYEAQQDKSGLPNDRFSAERPEGSISTLTIQRTEQRDSAMYRCASSLVLAGVPNEQFFGPGTRLTVL.

This clonotype occurred many times. The junction shows a germline mismatch at one end, possibly a read error. V gene TRBV5-1 combines with J gene TRBJ2-1; TRBD2 aligns across 12 bases. The CDR3 consists of 17 residues. Germline V gives CDR1 SGHRS, CDR2 YFSETQ. CDR3 loop: CASSPAPSGGARNEQFF. In DNA, the CDR3 is TGCGCCAGCAGCCCGGCCCCTAGCGGGGGGGCTCGGAATGAGCAATTCTTC.

This clonotype was seen a handful of times. The chain recombines TRBV14 with TRBJ1-1; possibly TRBD1 for D (5 bases). CDR1 and CDR2 (germline): SGHDN, FVKESK. There are 15 residues in the CDR3. The V end was cut by 1 base, the J end by 8 bases, with 17 bases between. The CDR3 nucleotides read TGTGCCAGCAGCCAAGTTGAGGGCAGGGTGACCGAAGCTTTCTTT. It is translated as CASSQVEGRVTEAFF.

Many counts were recorded for this clonotype. The V call is TRBV12-3 or TRBV12-4, the J call TRBJ2-7; perhaps D is TRBD1 or TRBD2 (5 bases each). The CDR3 loop spans 14 amino acids. V was clipped by 8 bases and J by 6 bases, with 20 bases between them. The CDR3 sequence is CASSEVPGPSEQYF. CDR3 in DNA: TGTGCCAGCTCCGAGGTCCCGGGACCCTCCGAGCAGTACTTC.

Ten or more counts support this clonotype. This chain links TRBV6-2 or TRBV6-3 with TRBJ1-1; perhaps TRBD1 as D (5 bases). V lost 5 bases and J 3 bases, leaving 16 bases between the germline ends. This CDR3 is 15 amino acids long. Per the germline V gene, CDR1 is MNHEY and CDR2 is SVGEGT. Here the CDR3 reads CASSADSTRDTEAFF. CDR3 coding DNA: TGTGCCAGCAGTGCCGACAGCACCCGGGACACTGAAGCTTTCTTT.

This clonotype came up many times. This chain links TRBV5-1 with TRBJ2-7; the D gene is possibly TRBD2 (5 bases). CDR3 length equals 15 residues. Trimming stripped 0 bases from V and 5 bases from J, with 15 bases between. Germline V CDR1 and CDR2: SGHRS, YFSETQ. CDR3: CASSLDGNPVDEQYF. The CDR3 DNA is TGCGCCAGCAGCTTGGACGGGAACCCAGTAGACGAGCAGTACTTC.

This clonotype was detected ten times or more. The chain joins TRBV20-1 to TRBJ2-2; 11 bases agree with TRBD2. Losses at the gene ends were 2 bases for V and 5 bases for J; bases not matched to a gene: 1. The length of the CDR3 is 14 residues. In germline, CDR1 is DFQATT, CDR2 SNEGSKA (reference sequence). CDR3 DNA: TGCAGTGCTAGACTAGCGGGAGGAACCGGGGAGCTGTTTTTT. Translation gives CSARLAGGTGELFF.

This clonotype was counted ten times or more. The chain links TRBV4-2 to TRBJ2-7, with D possibly matching TRBD2 (6 bases). The CDR3 covers 16 residues. Per the germline V gene, CDR1 is LGHNA and CDR2 is YNFKEQ. Trimming cost V 0 bases and J 2 bases, with 14 bases left between them. The CDR3 DNA follows: TGTGCCAGCAGCCAAGAAGGTGGCGGGACCACCTACGAGCAGTACTTC. Its translation is CASSQEGGGTTYEQYF.

Note on this clonotype: This clone may be a read error of a much larger clone one base away. The rearrangement uses TRBV4-2 and TRBJ2-3, with a tentative D call TRBD2 (7 bases). Looked up from germline, CDR1 is LGHNA and CDR2 is YNFKEQ. The CDR3 is 14 residues long. Trimming removed 7 bases from V and 7 bases from J, with 18 bases in between. The CDR3 DNA reads TGTGCCAGCAACAGGGCGGGAGTCCCAAATACGCAGTATTTT. Translated: CASNRAGVPNTQYF.

As to this clonotype: One base away lies a much larger clone, so this may be a sequencing read error. The rearrangement uses TRBV24-1 and TRBJ2-5; no reliable D call. The V end was cut by 1 base, the J end by 6 bases, with 8 bases between. CDR1 and CDR2 (germline): KGHDR, SFDVKD. CDR3 length equals 13 residues. CDR3 protein: CATSDFMMKTQYF. The CDR3, as DNA: TGTGCCACCAGTGATTTTATGATGAAGACCCAGTACTTC.

This clonotype has ten or more counts. The chain recombines TRBV21-1 with TRBJ1-2. TRBV21-1 represents a pseudogene. There are 16 residues in the CDR3. CDR3 sequence (DNA): TGTGCCAGCAGCAAAGCCGGGGAGGATAGGAACTATGGCTACACCTTC. It is translated as CASSKAGEDRNYGYTF.

This clonotype was picked up many times. The CDR3 protein is CSVEVEGRSYNEQFF. CDR3 coding DNA: TGCAGCGTTGAAGTTGAGGGGCGGTCCTACAATGAGCAGTTCTTC. The chain has TRBV29-1 and TRBJ2-1; D might be TRBD1 or TRBD2, each matching 5 bases. Trimming shortened V by 1 base and J by 1 base, and 11 bases separated the two germline ends. Germline values: CDR1 SQVTM, CDR2 ANQGSEA. This CDR3 is built from 15 residues.

This clonotype was observed at least ten times. This rearrangement joins TRBV29-1 to TRBJ1-3; perhaps TRBD1 as D (6 bases). Germline V gene data show CDR1 as SQVTM and CDR2 as ANQGSEA. V shed 3 bases and J shed 0 bases, with 9 bases lying between them. This CDR3 region has 14 residues. CDR3 nucleotides: TGCAGCGTTGATGGACAGCTCTCTGGAAACACCATATATTTT. Translated, it gives CSVDGQLSGNTIYF.

This clonotype was picked up many times. The chain employs TRBV20-1 and TRBJ1-6; D unresolved. This CDR3 is 15 amino acids long. V was shortened by 3 bases and J by 0 bases, with 9 bases between the two germline ends. The germline V gene encodes CDR1 DFQATT and CDR2 SNEGSKA (reference sequence). CDR3 region: CSASQRSSYNSPLHF. Here the CDR3 DNA reads TGCAGTGCTAGTCAGCGAAGCTCCTATAATTCACCCCTCCACTTT.

Only a few counts were recorded for this clonotype. The junction shows a germline mismatch at one end, possibly a read error. The chain employs TRBV29-1 and TRBJ2-7, with a tentative D call TRBD2 (10 bases). From germline, CDR1 is SQVTM and CDR2 ANQGSEA. The length of the CDR3 is 19 residues. CDR3 sequence: CSVVPIGTGKTSGTYGQYF. The CDR3 nucleotides read TGCAGCGTCGTCCCGATAGGGACAGGGAAAACTAGCGGGACCTACGGGCAGTACTTC.

This clonotype has more than one count but fewer than ten. This chain uses TRBV3-1 with TRBJ2-7, with D hard to call. The CDR3 is 15 amino acids. The germline V gene encodes CDR1 LGHDT and CDR2 YNNKEL (reference sequence). V shed 7 bases and J shed 3 bases, with 19 bases lying between them. Here the CDR3 reads CASTPPWGRGYEQYF. The CDR3 bases are TGTGCCAGCACCCCCCCGTGGGGTCGAGGCTACGAGCAGTACTTC.

Many counts were recorded for this clonotype. The CDR3 here is CASSGYGSENEQFF. The CDR3 nucleotides read TGTGCCAGCAGTGGGTATGGTTCGGAGAATGAGCAGTTCTTC. This chain uses TRBV28 with TRBJ2-1; D not certain. Per germline, CDR1 MDHEN and CDR2 SYDVKM. V was clipped by 5 bases and J by 7 bases, with 15 bases between them. The CDR3 loop spans 14 amino acids. The variable domain in full, with the rest retrieved from reference TRBV28 and TRBJ2-1, is DVKVTQSSRYLVKRTGEKVFLECVQDMDHENMFWYRQDPGLGLRLIYFSYDVKMKEKGDIPEGYSVSREKKERFSLILESASTNQTSMYLCASSGYGSENEQFFGPGTRLTVL.

This clonotype was counted ten times or more. The V call is TRBV4-2, the J call TRBJ2-1; unclear D gene. The germline CDR1 and CDR2 sequences are LGHNA and YNFKEQ. Trimming cost V 1 base and J 5 bases, with 18 bases left between them. This CDR3 region has 17 residues. CDR3 DNA sequence: TGTGCCAGCAGCCAAGTTTTTGAATACGGCCAAAACAATGAGCAGTTCTTC. This translates into CASSQVFEYGQNNEQFF.

This clonotype was detected ten times or more. The J gene is TRBJ1-2, the V gene TRBV10-3, with a tentative D call TRBD1 (5 bases). Germline V gene data show CDR1 as ENHRY and CDR2 as SYGVKD. The CDR3 spans 13 residues. The V end lost 5 bases, the J end lost 8 bases, and 15 bases lay between the germline ends. CDR3 in DNA: TGTGCCATCAGTAAGGACACGAATGGGGGCTACACCTTC. Translating gives CAISKDTNGGYTF.

In its sample, this clonotype was seen a few times. This chain connects TRBV6-5 to TRBJ2-1; 9 bases are a match to TRBD2. The CDR3 runs to 19 residues. Trimming cost V 1 base and J 4 bases; bases outside gene matches: 14. CDR1 and CDR2 from the germline V gene are MNHEY and SVGAGI. In DNA form, the CDR3 reads TGTGCCAGCAGTTACTTAAACAGGTGGCCTAGCGGGGCGTACAATGAGCAGTTCTTC. Protein sequence: CASSYLNRWPSGAYNEQFF.

This clonotype was detected a few times. The chain carries TRBV4-2 and TRBJ1-2; unclear D gene. Trimming took off 2 bases at V and 8 bases at J, with 15 bases between the two ends. Germline V gene sequence: CDR1 LGHNA, CDR2 YNFKEQ. This CDR3 is built from 14 residues. CDR3 DNA sequence: TGTGCCAGCAGCCAAATATTTTCCCGACTAGGCTACACCTTC. Protein sequence: CASSQIFSRLGYTF.

This clonotype occurred many times. This chain connects TRBV7-6 to TRBJ1-6; 8 bases align to TRBD1. This CDR3 has 14 amino acids. From germline, CDR1 is SGHVS and CDR2 FNYEAQ. The junction had 5 bases not matched to a gene; V was cut back by 5 bases and J by 8 bases. The CDR3, as DNA: TGTGCCAGCAGCCACGGACAGGGAGATTCACCCCTCCACTTT. It encodes CASSHGQGDSPLHF.

This clonotype was found many times. This rearrangement joins TRBV12-3 or TRBV12-4 to TRBJ2-1, with TRBD1 matching 7 bases. This CDR3 region has 13 residues. V was pared by 3 bases and J by 8 bases, with 4 bases of the junction left unmatched. In DNA form, the CDR3 reads TGTGCCAGCAGTTTGACAGGGCGCGATGAGCAGTTCTTC. Protein product: CASSLTGRDEQFF.

This clonotype was observed at least ten times. This chain joins TRBV7-9 and TRBJ2-3; D uncertain. The CDR3 extends over 16 amino acids. Looked up from germline, CDR1 is SEHNR and CDR2 is FQNEAQ (reference sequence). Trimming took 3 bases from V and 0 from J, leaving 13 bases between them. CDR3 amino acids: CASSFGYNPSTDTQYF. In DNA, the CDR3 is TGTGCCAGCAGCTTCGGCTATAATCCTAGCACAGATACGCAGTATTTT.